This TCR beta chain was recovered during a study of blood T cell repertoires in COVID-19. The count of this clone is one. TCRdb's copy holds only in-frame clones and misses some; the assay was immunoSEQ multiplex PCR. The profile shows about 200,000 clones, around four fifths of them singletons. The CDR3 length is 13 residues. Per the germline V gene, CDR1 is LGHDT and CDR2 is YNNKEL (reference sequence). Trimming at V came to 6 bases and at J to 3 bases, leaving 3 bases not matched to a gene. The gene calls are TRBV3-1 (or the pseudogene TRBV3-2) and TRBJ1-2, with TRBD1 matching 8 bases. Material: peripheral blood. The receptor was isolated from a man aged 60 to 69 with COVID-19, enrolled during active disease. In DNA form, the CDR3 reads TGTGCCAGCAGGTCACAGGGGGACTATGGCTACACCTTC. Its translation is CASRSQGDYGYTF.